This TCR beta chain was captured in a study of T cell responses to AZD1222 COVID-19 vaccine. Whole-study results and caveats: Donors, mostly white British, included more females; clonal diversity was possibly underestimated. Unmutated variant regions are reportedly the target of nearly half of TCRs that are spike-specific. There were repertoire samples only from the period after the peak T cell response.

Second-dose schedules of about 4 or about 12 weeks were combined. The germline CDR1 and CDR2 sequences are MNHEY and SMNVEV (reference sequence). CDR3 length: 16 amino acids. V shed 5 bases, J shed 3 bases, and the junction held 12 bases outside the gene matches. Method: immunoSEQ multiplex PCR; TCRdb's copy keeps in-frame clones and lacks some. The sample consists of about 73,000 clones, roughly nine tenths of them appearing once. The sample holds one count of this clone. The antigen is not known. The chain uses TRBV27 and TRBJ2-7; 8 bases fit TRBD2. The sample was peripheral blood, taken 28 days after the second AZD1222 dose. The clonotype comes from an adult who received the AZD1222 COVID-19 vaccine. This CDR3 reads CASSPAPPGGLYEQYF. The CDR3 bases are TGTGCCAGCAGTCCTGCCCCCCCGGGGGGGCTCTACGAGCAGTACTTC.